Presented here are 2 T cell receptor beta chains from one specimen sequenced in a study of cytomegalovirus exposure and HLA in healthy donors. The PCR was carried out with 60 Vbeta primers and 13 Jbeta primers. Using immunoSEQ multiplex PCR, the repertoire was profiled, and TCRdb retains in-frame clones only, with some absent. The data contain 45,000 to 60,000 clones, 73% of them singletons. The sequencing sample was made of PBMCs. The origin of the receptors is a man between 18 and 29 years old in good health and CMV-seronegative.

This chain uses TRBV28 with TRBJ2-1, with a tentative D call TRBD1 (5 bases). The CDR3 totals 14 residues. V was clipped by 3 bases and J by 3 bases, with 9 bases between them. CDR1 and CDR2 (germline): MDHEN, SYDVKM. The CDR3 loop reads CASSFRVGYNEQFF. The CDR3 DNA reads TGTGCCAGCAGTTTCAGGGTAGGCTACAATGAGCAGTTCTTC.

The CDR3 nucleotides are TGTGCCAGCCGGAGTGGGGCCTCTGGGGCCAACGTCCTGACTTTC. Protein product: CASRSGASGANVLTF. The gene calls are TRBV7-8 and TRBJ2-6; TRBD1 might be the D (5 bases). Germline V lookup: CDR1 SGHVS, CDR2 FQNEAQ. This CDR3 is built from 15 residues. V dropped 8 bases and J dropped 0 bases, with 11 bases sitting between them.